This T cell receptor (beta chain) is from a study of cytomegalovirus exposure and HLA in healthy donors. Overall study context: The Caucasian-associated ancestry cluster held more than 80% of approximately 400 genotyped donors.

Study-level points and caveats: According to the study, approximately 150 TCR beta chains were cytomegalovirus-associated.

The PCR had 60 Vbeta and 13 Jbeta primers. Per the original data handling: Among the unique TCR beta chains that a later analysis counted, about 81 million in all, around 11 million were shared. Assay: immunoSEQ multiplex PCR; the TCRdb copy retains only in-frame clones and omits some. V and J calls and clone size are those listed in that table; D and trimming were worked out from the DNA. This table holds about 130,000 clones, around three quarters found once. In the case of this clone: The antigen is unknown.

Germline V CDR1 and CDR2: MGHRA, YSYEKL. The CDR3 is made up of 15 amino acids. V was cut by 1 base and J by 7 bases, with 13 bases left in between. The TCR sequence derives from a man between 25 and 39 years old in good health and CMV-seronegative. The specimen was PBMCs. The genes are TRBV4-1 and TRBJ2-2; D is possibly TRBD2 (6 bases). CDR3 nucleotides: TGCGCCAGCAGCCAAGGGAGGGCCGGAGGCGGGGAGCTGTTTTTT. The encoded protein is CASSQGRAGGGELFF.